This TCR beta chain was identified in a study of cytomegalovirus exposure and HLA in healthy donors. Overall study findings and caveats: The study flagged some 180 TCR beta chains as cytomegalovirus-associated. Subsequent analysis revealed that first-cohort TCR clusters tended to co-occur in the approximately 120 validation repertoires. The majority of TCR sequences were rare, yet some public TCRs appeared in many donors.

Some clones are missing from TCRdb's copy, which holds only in-frame ones; the method was immunoSEQ multiplex PCR. In the table there are about 160,000 clones, roughly nine tenths of which are singletons. The donors formed part of the roughly 120-subject validation cohort, distinct from the approximately 670-subject first cohort. Of note for this clone: Its antigen is currently unknown.

The sequence came from a woman between 18 and 30 years old in good health and CMV-seropositive. The sample comprised PBMCs.

CDR3 bases: TGTGCCAGCAGCCTGAGACAGGGCCACGAGCAGTACTTC. Its protein product is CASSLRQGHEQYF. J is TRBJ2-7 and V is TRBV7-2; the match to TRBD1 covers 7 bases. The length of the CDR3 is 13 residues. Germline V gene data show CDR1 as SGHTA and CDR2 as FQGNSA. With 5 bases clipped from V and 5 bases from J, the junction kept 6 bases outside the gene matches.